This TCR beta chain was captured in a study of blood T cell repertoires in COVID-19. Across the whole study: Sites across the United States, Italy and Spain contributed samples from acute and convalescent COVID-19. The analysed material was cDNA or gDNA that came from T cells, B-cell-depleted T cells, or PBMCs.

Original methodology: Reference gene primer amplification gave estimated nucleated cell counts. The method was immunoSEQ multiplex PCR; TCRdb's version includes in-frame clones alone and lacks a portion of them. The V and J calls and the clone size are those of that table, but D and trimming were determined from the DNA. Of 70,000 to 100,000 clones listed, roughly nine tenths are singletons. The germline CDR1 and CDR2 sequences are SQVTM and ANQGSEA. The germline V and J ends were trimmed by 7 bases and 8 bases, with 14 bases remaining between them. The CDR3 covers 11 residues. There are a few counts of this clone.

The TCR originated in a man between 60 and 70 years old with acute or convalescent COVID-19. The rearrangement joins TRBV29-1 to TRBJ1-2; no definite D call. The sequencing sample was made of peripheral blood. CDR3 protein: CSAFLFQGYTF. CDR3 DNA sequence: TGCAGCGCCTTTTTGTTTCAGGGCTACACCTTC.